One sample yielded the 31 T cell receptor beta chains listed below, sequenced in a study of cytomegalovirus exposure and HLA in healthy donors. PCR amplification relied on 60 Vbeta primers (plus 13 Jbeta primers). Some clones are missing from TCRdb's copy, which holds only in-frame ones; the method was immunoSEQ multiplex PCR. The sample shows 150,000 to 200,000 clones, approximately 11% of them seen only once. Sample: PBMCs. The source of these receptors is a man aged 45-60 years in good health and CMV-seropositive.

CDR3 DNA sequence: TGCGCCAGCAGCCAAGACTTGGCAGTTTCACCCCTCCACTTT. Protein: CASSQDLAVSPLHF. This chain connects TRBV4-3 to TRBJ1-6, with unresolved D. The germline gives CDR1 LGHNA, CDR2 YSLEER. There are 14 residues in the CDR3. V lost 0 bases and J lost 9, with 9 bases in between.

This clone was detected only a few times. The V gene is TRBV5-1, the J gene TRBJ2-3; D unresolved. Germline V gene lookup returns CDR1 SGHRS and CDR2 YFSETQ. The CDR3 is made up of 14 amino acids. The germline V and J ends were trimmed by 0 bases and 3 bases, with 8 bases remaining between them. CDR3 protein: CASSLVSPTDTQYF. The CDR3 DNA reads TGCGCCAGCAGCTTGGTATCCCCGACAGATACGCAGTATTTT.

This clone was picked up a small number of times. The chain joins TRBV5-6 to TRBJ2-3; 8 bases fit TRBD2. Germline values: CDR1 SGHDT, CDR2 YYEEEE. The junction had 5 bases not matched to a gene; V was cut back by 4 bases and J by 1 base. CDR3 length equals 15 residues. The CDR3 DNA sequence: TGTGCCAGCAGCCCCTACGGGAGGGGCACAGATACGCAGTATTTT. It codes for CASSPYGRGTDTQYF. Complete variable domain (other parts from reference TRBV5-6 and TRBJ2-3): DAGVTQSPTHLIKTRGQQVTLRCSPKSGHDTVSWYQQALGQGPQFIFQYYEEEERQRGNFPDRFSGHQFPNYSSELNVNALLLGDSALYLCASSPYGRGTDTQYFGPGTRLTVL.

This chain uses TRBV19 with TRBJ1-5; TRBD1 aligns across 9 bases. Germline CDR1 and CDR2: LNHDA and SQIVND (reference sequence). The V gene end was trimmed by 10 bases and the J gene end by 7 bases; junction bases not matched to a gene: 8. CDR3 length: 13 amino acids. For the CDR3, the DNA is TGTGCCATCGGGGGACAGGGAAGACAGCCCCAGCATTTT. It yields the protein CAIGGQGRQPQHF.

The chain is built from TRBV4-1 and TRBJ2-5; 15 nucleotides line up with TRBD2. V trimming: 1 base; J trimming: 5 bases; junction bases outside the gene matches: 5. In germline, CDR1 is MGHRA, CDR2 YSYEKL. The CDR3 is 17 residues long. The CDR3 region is CASSQGTSGGAGETQYF. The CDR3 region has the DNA TGCGCCAGCAGCCAAGGGACTAGCGGGGGGGCCGGTGAGACCCAGTACTTC.

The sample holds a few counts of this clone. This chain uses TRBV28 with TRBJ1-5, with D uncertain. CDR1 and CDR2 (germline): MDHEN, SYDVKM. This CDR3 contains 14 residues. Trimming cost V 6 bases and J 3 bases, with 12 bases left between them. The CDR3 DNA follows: TGTGCCAGCAGAATAAGAGGCCCCAATCAGCCCCAGCATTTT. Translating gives CASRIRGPNQPQHF.

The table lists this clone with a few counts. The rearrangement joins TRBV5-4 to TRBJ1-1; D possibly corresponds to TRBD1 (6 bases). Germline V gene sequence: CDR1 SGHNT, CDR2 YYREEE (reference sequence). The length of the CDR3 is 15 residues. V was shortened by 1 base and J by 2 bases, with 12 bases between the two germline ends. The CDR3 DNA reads TGTGCCAGCAGCTTGACAGGGATACTTAACACTGAAGCTTTCTTT. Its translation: CASSLTGILNTEAFF.

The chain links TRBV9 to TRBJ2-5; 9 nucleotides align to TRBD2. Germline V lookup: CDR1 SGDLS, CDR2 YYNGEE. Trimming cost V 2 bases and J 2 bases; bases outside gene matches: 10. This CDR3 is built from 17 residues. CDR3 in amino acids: CASSVGLAGTRQETQYF. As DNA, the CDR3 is TGTGCCAGCAGCGTTGGGCTAGCGGGGACTAGACAAGAGACCCAGTACTTC.

CDR3 in amino acids: CASSRTSGGTGELFF. The CDR3 region has the DNA TGTGCCAGCAGCAGGACTAGCGGGGGTACCGGGGAGCTGTTTTTT. V and J are TRBV6-1 and TRBJ2-2; 13 bases map to TRBD2. V lost 6 bases, J lost 5 bases, and 3 bases stayed unmatched. The CDR3 totals 15 residues. Germline CDR1 and CDR2: MNHNS and SASEGT.

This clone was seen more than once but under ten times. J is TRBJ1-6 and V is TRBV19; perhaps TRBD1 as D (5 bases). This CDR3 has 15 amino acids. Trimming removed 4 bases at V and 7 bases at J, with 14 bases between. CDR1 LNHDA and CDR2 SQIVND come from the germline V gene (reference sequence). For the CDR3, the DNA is TGTGCCAGTAGTAGAAACACCGGGGGGAATTCACCCCTCCACTTT. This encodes CASSRNTGGNSPLHF.

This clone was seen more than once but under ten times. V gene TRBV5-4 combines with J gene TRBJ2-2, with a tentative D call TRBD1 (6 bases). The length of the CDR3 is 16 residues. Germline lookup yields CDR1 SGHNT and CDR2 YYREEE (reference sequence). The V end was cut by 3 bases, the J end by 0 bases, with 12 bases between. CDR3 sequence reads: CASSSVGGANTGELFF. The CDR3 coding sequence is TGTGCCAGCAGCTCGGTTGGGGGCGCGAACACCGGGGAGCTGTTTTTT.

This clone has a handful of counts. The CDR3 is CASSLTSRGYEQYF. CDR3 DNA: TGTGCCAGCAGCCTGACTAGCCGGGGCTACGAGCAGTACTTC. The gene calls are TRBV7-8 and TRBJ2-7; the match to TRBD2 covers 7 bases. CDR3 length equals 14 residues. The V segment lost 5 bases and the J segment 3 bases; nucleotides outside the gene matches: 7. The germline CDR1 and CDR2 sequences are SGHVS and FQNEAQ.

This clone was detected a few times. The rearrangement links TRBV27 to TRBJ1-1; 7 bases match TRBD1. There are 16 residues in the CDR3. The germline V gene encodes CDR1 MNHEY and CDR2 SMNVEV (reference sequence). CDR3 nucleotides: TGTGCTACAAAGAGCGGGGGGACAGCCCTGAACACTGAAGCTTTCTTT. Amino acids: CATKSGGTALNTEAFF.

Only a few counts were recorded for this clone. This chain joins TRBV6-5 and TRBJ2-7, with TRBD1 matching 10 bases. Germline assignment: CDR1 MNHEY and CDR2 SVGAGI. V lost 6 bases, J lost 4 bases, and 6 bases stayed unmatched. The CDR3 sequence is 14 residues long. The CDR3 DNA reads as TGTGCCAGCAGCCCGGGACAGGGGAGGTACGAGCAGTACTTC. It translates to CASSPGQGRYEQYF.

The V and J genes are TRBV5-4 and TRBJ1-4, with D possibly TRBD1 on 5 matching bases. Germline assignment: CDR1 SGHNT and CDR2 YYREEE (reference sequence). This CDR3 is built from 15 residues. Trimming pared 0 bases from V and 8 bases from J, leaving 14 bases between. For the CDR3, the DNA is TGTGCCAGCAGCTTGGGTGGAGGGGTGAGAGAAAAACTGTTTTTT. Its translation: CASSLGGGVREKLFF.

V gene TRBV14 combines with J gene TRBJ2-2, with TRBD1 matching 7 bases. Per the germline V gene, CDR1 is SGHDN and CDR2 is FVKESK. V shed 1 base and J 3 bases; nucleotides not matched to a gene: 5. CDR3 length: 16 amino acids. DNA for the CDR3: TGTGCCAGCAGCCAAGGGGAACAGGGGTACACCGGGGAGCTGTTTTTT. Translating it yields CASSQGEQGYTGELFF. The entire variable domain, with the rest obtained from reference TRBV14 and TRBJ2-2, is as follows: EAGVTQFPSHSVIEKGQTVTLRCDPISGHDNLYWYRRVMGKEIKFLLHFVKESKQDESGMPNNRFLAERTGGTYSTLKVQPAELEDSGVYFCASSQGEQGYTGELFFGEGSRLTVL.

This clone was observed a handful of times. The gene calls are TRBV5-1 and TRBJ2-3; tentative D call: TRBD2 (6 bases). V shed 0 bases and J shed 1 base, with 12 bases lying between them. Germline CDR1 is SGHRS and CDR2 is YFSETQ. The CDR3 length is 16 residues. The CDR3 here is CASSLAVSSGTDTQYF. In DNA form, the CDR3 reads TGCGCCAGCAGCTTGGCCGTTTCTAGCGGCACAGATACGCAGTATTTT. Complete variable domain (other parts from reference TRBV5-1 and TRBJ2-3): KAGVTQTPRYLIKTRGQQVTLSCSPISGHRSVSWYQQTPGQGLQFLFEYFSETQRNKGNFPGRFSGRQFSNSRSEMNVSTLELGDSALYLCASSLAVSSGTDTQYFGPGTRLTVL.

The CDR3 spells CASSPAGAGRSNSPLHF. The CDR3 DNA reads as TGTGCCAGCAGCCCCGCTGGGGCGGGGCGGAGTAATTCACCCCTCCACTTT. The chain links TRBV7-8 to TRBJ1-6; D is possibly TRBD1 (5 bases). This CDR3 has 17 amino acids. Trimming shortened V by 5 bases and J by 6 bases, and 20 bases separated the two germline ends. Germline V CDR1 and CDR2: SGHVS, FQNEAQ.

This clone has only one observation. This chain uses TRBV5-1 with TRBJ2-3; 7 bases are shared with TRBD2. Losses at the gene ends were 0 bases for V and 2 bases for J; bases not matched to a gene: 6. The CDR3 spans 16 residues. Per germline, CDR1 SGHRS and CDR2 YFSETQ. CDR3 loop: CASSLGGGGPTDTQYF. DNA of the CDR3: TGCGCCAGCAGCTTGGGCGGGGGAGGACCCACAGATACGCAGTATTTT.

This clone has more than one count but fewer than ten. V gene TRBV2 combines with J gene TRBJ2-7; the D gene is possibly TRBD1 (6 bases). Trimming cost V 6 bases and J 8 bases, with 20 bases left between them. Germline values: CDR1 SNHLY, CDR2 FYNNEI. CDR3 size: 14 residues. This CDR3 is CASSPLGAELKQYF. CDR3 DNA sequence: TGTGCCAGCAGCCCTTTGGGGGCGGAGCTAAAGCAGTACTTC.

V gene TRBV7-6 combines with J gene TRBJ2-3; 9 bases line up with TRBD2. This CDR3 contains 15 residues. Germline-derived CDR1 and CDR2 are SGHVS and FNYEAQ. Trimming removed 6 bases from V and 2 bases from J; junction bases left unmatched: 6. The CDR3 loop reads CASRLSGGNTDTQYF. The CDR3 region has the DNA TGTGCCAGCAGGCTGAGCGGGGGGAACACAGATACGCAGTATTTT.

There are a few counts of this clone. The CDR3 spells CASSSGQGSGNTIYF. DNA of the CDR3: TGTGCCAGCAGCTCGGGACAGGGATCAGGAAACACCATATATTTT. The chain is built from TRBV7-9 and TRBJ1-3, with 9 bases fitting TRBD1. The junction had 5 bases not matched to a gene; V was cut back by 4 bases and J by 4 bases. Germline CDR1 is SEHNR and CDR2 is FQNEAQ (reference sequence). This CDR3 spans 15 amino acids.

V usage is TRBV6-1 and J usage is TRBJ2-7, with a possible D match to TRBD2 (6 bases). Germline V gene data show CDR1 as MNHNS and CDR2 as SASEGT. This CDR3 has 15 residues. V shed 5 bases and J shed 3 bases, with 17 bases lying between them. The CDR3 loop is CASSLFRGSVYEQYF. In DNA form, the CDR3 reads TGTGCCAGCAGTCTTTTCCGGGGGTCGGTCTACGAGCAGTACTTC.

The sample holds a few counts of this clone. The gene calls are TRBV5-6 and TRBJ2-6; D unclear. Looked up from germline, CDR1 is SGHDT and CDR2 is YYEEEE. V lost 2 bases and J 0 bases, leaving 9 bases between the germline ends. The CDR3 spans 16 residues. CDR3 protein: CASSFWSGSGANVLTF. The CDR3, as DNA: TGTGCCAGCAGCTTTTGGTCAGGCTCTGGGGCCAACGTCCTGACTTTC.

CDR3: CASSGQYSNQPQHF. The CDR3 DNA reads TGTGCCAGCAGTGGACAATATAGCAATCAGCCCCAGCATTTT. The chain links TRBV2 to TRBJ1-5, with D uncertain. Germline V gene lookup returns CDR1 SNHLY and CDR2 FYNNEI. The CDR3 is made up of 14 amino acids. V lost 4 bases and J lost 0, with 7 bases in between.

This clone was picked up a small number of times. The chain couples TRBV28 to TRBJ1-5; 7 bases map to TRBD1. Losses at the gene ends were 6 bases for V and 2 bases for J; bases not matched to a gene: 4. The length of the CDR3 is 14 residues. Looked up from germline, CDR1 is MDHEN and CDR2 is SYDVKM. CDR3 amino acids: CASSQGQRNQPQHF. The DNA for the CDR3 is TGTGCCAGCAGCCAGGGACAGCGCAATCAGCCCCAGCATTTT.

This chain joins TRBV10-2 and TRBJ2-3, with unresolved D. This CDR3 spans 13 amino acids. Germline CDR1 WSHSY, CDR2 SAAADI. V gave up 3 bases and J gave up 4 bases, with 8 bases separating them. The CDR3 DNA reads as TGCGCCAGCAGTGACAGTCCCTCAGATACGCAGTATTTT. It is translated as CASSDSPSDTQYF.

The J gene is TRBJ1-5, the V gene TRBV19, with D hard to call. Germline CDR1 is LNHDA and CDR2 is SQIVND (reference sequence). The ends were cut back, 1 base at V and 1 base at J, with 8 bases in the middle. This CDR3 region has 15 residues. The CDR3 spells CASSIALMSNQPQHF. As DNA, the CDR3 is TGTGCCAGTAGTATAGCCCTAATGAGCAATCAGCCCCAGCATTTT. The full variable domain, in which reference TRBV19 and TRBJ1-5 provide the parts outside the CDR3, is DGGITQSPKYLFRKEGQNVTLSCEQNLNHDAMYWYRQDPGQGLRLIYYSQIVNDFQKGDIAEGYSVSREKKESFPLTVTSAQKNPTAFYLCASSIALMSNQPQHFGDGTRLSIL.

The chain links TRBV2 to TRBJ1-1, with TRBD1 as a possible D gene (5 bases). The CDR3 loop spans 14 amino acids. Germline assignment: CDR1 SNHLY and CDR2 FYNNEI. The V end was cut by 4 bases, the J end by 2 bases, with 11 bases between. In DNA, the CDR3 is TGTGCCAGCAGTGTGGGGGAGGGAAACACTGAAGCTTTCTTT. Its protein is CASSVGEGNTEAFF. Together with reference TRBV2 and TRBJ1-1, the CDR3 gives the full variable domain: EPEVTQTPSHQVTQMGQEVILRCVPISNHLYFYWYRQILGQKVEFLVSFYNNEISEKSEIFDDQFSVERPDGSNFTLKIRSTKLEDSAMYFCASSVGEGNTEAFFGQGTRLTVV.

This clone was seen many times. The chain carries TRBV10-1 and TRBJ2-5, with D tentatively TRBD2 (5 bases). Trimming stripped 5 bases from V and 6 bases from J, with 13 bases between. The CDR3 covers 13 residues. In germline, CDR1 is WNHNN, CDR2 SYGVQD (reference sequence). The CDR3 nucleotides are TGCGCCAGCAGTCTGGGAGCAGGAAAGACCCAGTACTTC. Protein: CASSLGAGKTQYF.

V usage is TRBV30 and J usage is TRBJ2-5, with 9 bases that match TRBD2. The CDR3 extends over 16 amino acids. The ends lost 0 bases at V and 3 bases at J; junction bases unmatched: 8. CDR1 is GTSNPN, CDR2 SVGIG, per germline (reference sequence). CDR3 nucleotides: TGTGCCTGGAGTGTACGGAGCGGGGGGCTAAAAGAGACCCAGTACTTC. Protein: CAWSVRSGGLKETQYF.